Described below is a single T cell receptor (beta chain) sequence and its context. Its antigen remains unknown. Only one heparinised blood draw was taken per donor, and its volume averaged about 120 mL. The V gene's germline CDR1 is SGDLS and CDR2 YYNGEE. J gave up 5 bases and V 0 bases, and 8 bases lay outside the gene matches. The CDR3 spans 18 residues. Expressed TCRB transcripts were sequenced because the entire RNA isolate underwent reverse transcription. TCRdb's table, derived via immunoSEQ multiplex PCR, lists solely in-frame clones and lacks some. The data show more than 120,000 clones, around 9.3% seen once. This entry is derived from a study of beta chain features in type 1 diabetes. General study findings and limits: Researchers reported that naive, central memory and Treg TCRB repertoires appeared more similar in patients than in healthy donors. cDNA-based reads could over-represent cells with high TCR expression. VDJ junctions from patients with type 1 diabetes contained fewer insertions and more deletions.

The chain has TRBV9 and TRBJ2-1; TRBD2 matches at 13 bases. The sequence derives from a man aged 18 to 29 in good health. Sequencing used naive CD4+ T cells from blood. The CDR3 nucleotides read TGTGCCAGCAGCGTAGATCTAAGGGGACTAGCGGGGAACAATGAGCAGTTCTTC. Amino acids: CASSVDLRGLAGNNEQFF. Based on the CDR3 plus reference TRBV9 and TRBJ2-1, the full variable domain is DSGVTQTPKHLITATGQRVTLRCSPRSGDLSVYWYQQSLDQGLQFLIQYYNGEERAKGNILERFSAQQFPDLHSELNLSSLELGDSALYFCASSVDLRGLAGNNEQFFGPGTRLTVL.